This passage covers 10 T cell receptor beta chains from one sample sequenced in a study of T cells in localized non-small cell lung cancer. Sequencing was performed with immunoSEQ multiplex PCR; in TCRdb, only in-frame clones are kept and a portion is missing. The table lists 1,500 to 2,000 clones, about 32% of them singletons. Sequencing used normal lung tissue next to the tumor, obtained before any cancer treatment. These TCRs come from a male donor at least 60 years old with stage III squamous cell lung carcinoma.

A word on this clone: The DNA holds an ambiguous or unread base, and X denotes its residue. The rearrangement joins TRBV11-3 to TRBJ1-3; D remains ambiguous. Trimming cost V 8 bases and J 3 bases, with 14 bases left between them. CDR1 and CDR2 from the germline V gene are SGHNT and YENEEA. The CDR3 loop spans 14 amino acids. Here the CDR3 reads CASGVLSXGNTIYF. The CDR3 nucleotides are TGTGCCAGCGGGGTTCTGAGCTYTGGAAACACCATATATTTT.

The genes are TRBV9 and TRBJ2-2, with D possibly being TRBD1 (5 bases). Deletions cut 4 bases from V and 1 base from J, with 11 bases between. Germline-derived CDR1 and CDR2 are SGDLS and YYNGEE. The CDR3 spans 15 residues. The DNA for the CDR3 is TGTGCCAGCAGCTCCTTCCAGGGGAACACCGGGGAGCTGTTTTTT. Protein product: CASSSFQGNTGELFF.

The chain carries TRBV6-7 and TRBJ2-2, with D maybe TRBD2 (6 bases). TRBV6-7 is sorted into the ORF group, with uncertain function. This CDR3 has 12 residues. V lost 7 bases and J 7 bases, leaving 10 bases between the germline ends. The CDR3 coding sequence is TGTGCCAGCACTCCCGGGGGCGGGGAGCTGTTTTTT. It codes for CASTPGGGELFF.

In DNA form, the CDR3 reads TGTGCAAGTCGCCCCGATGTGGCCCCAATAGCCAAAAACATTCAGTACTTC. It is translated as CASRPDVAPIAKNIQYF. The chain recombines TRBV12-2 with TRBJ2-4; the DNA was not used to check the table's D call, TRBD1. TRBV12-2 is a pseudogene segment. There are 17 residues in the CDR3.

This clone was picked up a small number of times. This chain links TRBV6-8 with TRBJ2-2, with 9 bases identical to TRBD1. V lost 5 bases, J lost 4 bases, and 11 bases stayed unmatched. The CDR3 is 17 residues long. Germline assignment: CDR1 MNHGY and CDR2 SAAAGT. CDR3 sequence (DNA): TGTGCCAGCAGTCGCCCGGGTACAGGGGGCTTCACCGGGGAGCTGTTTTTT. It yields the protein CASSRPGTGGFTGELFF.

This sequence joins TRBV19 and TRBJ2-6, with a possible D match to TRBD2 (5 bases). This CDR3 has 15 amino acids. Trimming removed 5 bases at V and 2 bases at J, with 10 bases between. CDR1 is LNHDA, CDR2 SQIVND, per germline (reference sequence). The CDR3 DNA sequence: TGTGCCAGTAGTTCCCCCGGGGCTGGGGCCAACGTCCTGACTTTC. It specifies CASSSPGAGANVLTF.

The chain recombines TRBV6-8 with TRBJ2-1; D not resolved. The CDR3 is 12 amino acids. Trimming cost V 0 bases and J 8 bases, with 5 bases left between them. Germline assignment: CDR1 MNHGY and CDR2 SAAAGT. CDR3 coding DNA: TGTGCCAGCAGTTACTCAGGGCATGAGCAGTTCTTC. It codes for CASSYSGHEQFF.

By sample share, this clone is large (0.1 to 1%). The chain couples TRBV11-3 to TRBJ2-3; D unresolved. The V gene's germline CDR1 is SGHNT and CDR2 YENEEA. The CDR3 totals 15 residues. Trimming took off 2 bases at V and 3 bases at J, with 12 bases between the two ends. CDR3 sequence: CASSLSYRETDTQYF. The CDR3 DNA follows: TGTGCCAGCAGCTTATCTTACCGAGAAACAGATACGCAGTATTTT.

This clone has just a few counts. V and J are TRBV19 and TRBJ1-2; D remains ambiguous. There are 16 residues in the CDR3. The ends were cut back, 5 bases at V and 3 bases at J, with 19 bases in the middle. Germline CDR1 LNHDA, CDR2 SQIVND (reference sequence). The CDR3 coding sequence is TGTGCCAGTAGTCCTTTTATGACGGACTTAGACTATGGCTACACCTTC. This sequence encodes CASSPFMTDLDYGYTF.

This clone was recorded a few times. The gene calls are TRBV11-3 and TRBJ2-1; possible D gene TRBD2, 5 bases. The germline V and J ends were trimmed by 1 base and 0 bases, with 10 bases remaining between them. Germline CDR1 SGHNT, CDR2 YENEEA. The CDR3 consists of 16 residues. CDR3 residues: CASSLGRASSYNEQFF. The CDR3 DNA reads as TGTGCCAGCAGCTTAGGGCGGGCAAGCTCCTACAATGAGCAGTTCTTC.